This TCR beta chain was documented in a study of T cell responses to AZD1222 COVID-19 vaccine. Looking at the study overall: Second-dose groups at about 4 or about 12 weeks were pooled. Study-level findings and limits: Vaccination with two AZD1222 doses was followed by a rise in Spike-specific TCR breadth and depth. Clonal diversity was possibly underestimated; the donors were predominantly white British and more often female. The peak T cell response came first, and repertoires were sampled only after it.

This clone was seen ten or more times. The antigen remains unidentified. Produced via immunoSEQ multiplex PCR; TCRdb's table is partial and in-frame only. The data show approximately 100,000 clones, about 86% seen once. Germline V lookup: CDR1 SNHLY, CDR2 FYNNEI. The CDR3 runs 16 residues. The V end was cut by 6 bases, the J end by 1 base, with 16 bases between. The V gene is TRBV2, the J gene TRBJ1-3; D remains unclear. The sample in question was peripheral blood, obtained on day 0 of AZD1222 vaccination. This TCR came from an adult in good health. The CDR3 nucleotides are TGTGCCAGCAGGGAAAAGTGGTGGGGTTCTGGAAACACCATATATTTT. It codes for CASREKWWGSGNTIYF.